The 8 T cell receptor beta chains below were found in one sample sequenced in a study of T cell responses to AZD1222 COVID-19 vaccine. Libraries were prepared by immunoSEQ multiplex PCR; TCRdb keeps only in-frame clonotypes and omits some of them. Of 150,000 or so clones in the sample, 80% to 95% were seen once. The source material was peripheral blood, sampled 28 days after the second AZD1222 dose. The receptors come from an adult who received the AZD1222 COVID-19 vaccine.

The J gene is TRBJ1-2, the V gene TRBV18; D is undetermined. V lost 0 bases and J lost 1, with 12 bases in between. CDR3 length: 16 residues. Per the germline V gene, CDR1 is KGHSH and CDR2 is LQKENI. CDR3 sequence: CASSPPERGDNYGYTF. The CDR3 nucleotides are TGTGCCAGCTCACCACCGGAGCGGGGAGATAACTATGGCTACACCTTC. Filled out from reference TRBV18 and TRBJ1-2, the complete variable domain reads NAGVMQNPRHLVRRRGQEARLRCSPMKGHSHVYWYRQLPEEGLKFMVYLQKENIIDESGMPKERFSAEFPKEGPSILRIQQVVRGDSAAYFCASSPPERGDNYGYTFGSGTRLTVV.

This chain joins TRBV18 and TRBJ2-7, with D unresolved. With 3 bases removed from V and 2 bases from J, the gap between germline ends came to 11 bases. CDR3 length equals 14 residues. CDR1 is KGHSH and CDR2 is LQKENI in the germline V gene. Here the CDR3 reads CASSPLDGTYEQYF. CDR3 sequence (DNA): TGTGCCAGCTCACCCCTGGACGGAACCTACGAGCAGTACTTC. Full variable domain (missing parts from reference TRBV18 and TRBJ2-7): NAGVMQNPRHLVRRRGQEARLRCSPMKGHSHVYWYRQLPEEGLKFMVYLQKENIIDESGMPKERFSAEFPKEGPSILRIQQVVRGDSAAYFCASSPLDGTYEQYFGPGTRLTVT.

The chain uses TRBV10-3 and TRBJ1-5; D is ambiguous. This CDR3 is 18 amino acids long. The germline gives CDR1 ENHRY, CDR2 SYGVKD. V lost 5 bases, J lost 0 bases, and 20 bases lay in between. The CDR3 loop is CAISTSPLGKYSNQPQHF. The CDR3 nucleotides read TGTGCCATCAGTACAAGCCCTCTCGGGAAGTATAGCAATCAGCCCCAGCATTTT.

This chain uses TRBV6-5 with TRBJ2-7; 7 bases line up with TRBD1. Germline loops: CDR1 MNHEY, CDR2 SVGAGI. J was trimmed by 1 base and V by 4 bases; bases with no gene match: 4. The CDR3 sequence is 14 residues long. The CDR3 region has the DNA TGTGCCAGCAGTTTTACAGGGGAGTCCTACGAGCAGTACTTC. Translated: CASSFTGESYEQYF.

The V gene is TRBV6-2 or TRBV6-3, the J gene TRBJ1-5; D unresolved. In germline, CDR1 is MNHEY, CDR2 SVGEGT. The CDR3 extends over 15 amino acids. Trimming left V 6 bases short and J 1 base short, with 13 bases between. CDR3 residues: CASSPGGRSNQPQHF. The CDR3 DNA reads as TGTGCCAGCAGCCCGGGCGGACGGAGCAATCAGCCCCAGCATTTT.

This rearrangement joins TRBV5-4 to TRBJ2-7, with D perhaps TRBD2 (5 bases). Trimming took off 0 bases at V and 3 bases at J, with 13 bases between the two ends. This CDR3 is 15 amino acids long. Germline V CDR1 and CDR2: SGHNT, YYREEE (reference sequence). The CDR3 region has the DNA TGTGCCAGCAGCTTGGACCCAGGAGAGGGCTACGAGCAGTACTTC. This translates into CASSLDPGEGYEQYF.

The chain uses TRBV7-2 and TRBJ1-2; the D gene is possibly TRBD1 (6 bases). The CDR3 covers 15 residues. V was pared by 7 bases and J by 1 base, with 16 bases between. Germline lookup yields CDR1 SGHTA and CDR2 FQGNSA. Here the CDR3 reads CASTPGGTNNYGYTF. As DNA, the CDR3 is TGTGCCAGCACCCCGGGGGGGACAAATAACTATGGCTACACCTTC.

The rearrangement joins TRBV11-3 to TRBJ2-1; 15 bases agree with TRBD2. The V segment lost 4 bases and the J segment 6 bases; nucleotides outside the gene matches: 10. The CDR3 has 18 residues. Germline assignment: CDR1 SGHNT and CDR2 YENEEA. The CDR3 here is CASSSRTSGRAASNEQFF. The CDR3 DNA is TGTGCCAGCAGCTCGAGGACTAGCGGGAGGGCCGCGAGCAATGAGCAGTTCTTC.